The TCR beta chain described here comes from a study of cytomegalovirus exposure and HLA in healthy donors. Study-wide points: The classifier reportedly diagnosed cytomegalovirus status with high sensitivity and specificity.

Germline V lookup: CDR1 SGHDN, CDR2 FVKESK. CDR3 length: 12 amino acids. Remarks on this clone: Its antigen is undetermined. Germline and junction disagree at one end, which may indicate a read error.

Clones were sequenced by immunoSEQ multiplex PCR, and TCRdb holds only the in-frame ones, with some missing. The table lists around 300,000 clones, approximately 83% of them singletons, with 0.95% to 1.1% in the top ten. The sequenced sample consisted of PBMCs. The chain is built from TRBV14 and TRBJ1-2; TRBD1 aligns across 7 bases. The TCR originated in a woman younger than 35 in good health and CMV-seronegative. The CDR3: CASSRPGTVSLF. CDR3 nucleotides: TGTGCCAGCAGCCGTCCCGGGACAGTCAGCTTATTC.